This T cell receptor beta chain was profiled in a study of T cells in Graves' hyperthyroidism and ophthalmopathy. Study information: Once the initial diagnosis was made, peripheral blood was obtained before any treatment. Points from the study as a whole: Researchers found most expanded thyroid clonotypes above 0.001 in blood as well.

This clonotype was found a few times. Its cognate antigen is unknown. The CDR3 covers 15 residues. Trimming pared 3 bases from V and 4 bases from J, leaving 14 bases between. From germline, CDR1 is MNHEY and CDR2 SMNVEV (reference sequence). What was amplified from RNA transcripts were TCR beta CDR3 regions. Carried out on the TCR CDR3, a first-round RT-PCR used the HTBI primer set. TCRdb recomputed calls from the multiplex PCR reads with MiXCR, one row per CDR3 protein. The data hold hundreds of thousands of distinct CDR3 sequences, with 20% to 25% observed a single time. This chain uses TRBV27 with TRBJ2-3; D gene unclear. This TCR was recovered from a man aged 50-59 years with Graves' hyperthyroidism. Sample: blood. The CDR3 nucleotides read TGTGCCAGCAGTTTGGTAACGGGCAGCGCAGATACGCAGTATTTT. It codes for CASSLVTGSADTQYF.